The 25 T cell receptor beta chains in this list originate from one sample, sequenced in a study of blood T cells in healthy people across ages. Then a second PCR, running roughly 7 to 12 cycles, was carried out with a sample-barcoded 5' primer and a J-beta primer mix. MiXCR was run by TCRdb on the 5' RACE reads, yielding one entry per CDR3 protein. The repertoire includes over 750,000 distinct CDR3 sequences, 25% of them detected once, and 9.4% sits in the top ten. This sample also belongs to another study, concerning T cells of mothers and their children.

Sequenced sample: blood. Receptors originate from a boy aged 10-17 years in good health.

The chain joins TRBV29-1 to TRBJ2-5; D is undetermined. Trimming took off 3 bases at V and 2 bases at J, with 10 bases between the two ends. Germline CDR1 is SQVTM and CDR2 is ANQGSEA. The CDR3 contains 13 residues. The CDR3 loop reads CSVDPGPQETQYF. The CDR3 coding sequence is TGCAGCGTTGACCCCGGGCCTCAAGAGACCCAGTACTTC.

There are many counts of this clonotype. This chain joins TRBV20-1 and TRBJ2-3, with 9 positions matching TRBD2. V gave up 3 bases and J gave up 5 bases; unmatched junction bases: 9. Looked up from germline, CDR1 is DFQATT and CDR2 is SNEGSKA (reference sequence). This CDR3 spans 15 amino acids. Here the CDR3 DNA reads TGCAGTGCTAGTGGGACTAGCTGGGCGAAAGATACGCAGTATTTT. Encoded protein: CSASGTSWAKDTQYF.

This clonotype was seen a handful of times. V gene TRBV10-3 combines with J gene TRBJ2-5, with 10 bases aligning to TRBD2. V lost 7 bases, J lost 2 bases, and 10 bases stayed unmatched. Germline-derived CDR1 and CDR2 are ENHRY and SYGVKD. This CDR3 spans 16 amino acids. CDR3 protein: CAIILSGLARQETQYF. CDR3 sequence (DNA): TGTGCCATCATCCTCTCGGGACTAGCGAGGCAAGAGACCCAGTACTTC.

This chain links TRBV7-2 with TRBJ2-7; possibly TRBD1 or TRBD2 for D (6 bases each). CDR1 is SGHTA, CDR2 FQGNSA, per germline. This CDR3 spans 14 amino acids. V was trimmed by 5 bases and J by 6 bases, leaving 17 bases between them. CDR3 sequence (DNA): TGTGCCAGCAGCCTACGACAGGACGGGGGCGAGCAGTACTTC. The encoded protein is CASSLRQDGGEQYF.

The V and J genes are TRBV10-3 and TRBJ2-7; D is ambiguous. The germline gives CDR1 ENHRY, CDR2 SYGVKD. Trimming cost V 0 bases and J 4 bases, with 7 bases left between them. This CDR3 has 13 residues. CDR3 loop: CAISESRVYEQYF. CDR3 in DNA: TGTGCCATCAGTGAGTCGAGAGTATACGAGCAGTACTTC.

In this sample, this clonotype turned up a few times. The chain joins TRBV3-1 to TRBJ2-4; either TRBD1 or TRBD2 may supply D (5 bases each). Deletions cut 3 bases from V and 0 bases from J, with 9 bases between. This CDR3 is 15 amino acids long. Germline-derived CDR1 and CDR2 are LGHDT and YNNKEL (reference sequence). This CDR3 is CASSHTGAAKNIQYF. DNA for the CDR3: TGTGCCAGCAGCCATACCGGGGCAGCCAAAAACATTCAGTACTTC.

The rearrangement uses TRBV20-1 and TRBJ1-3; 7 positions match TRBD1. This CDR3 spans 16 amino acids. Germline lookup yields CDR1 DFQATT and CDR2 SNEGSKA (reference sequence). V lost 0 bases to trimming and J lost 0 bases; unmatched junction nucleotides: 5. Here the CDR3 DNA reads TGCAGTGCTAGAGATACAGGGGATTCCTCTGGAAACACCATATATTTT. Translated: CSARDTGDSSGNTIYF.

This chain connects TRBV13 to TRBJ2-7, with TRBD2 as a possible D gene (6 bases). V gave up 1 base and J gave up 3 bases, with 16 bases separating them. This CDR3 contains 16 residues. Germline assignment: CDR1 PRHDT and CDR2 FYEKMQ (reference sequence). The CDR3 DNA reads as TGTGCCAGCAGCTTAGCCGCGGGGCAATCTTTCTACGAGCAGTACTTC. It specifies CASSLAAGQSFYEQYF.

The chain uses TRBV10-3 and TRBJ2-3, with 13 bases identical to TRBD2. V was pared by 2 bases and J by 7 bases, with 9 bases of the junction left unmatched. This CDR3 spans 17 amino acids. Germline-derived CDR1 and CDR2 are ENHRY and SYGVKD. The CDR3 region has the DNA TGTGCCATCAGTGAGGACCAATGGACTAGCGGGAGAAATACGCAGTATTTT. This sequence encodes CAISEDQWTSGRNTQYF.

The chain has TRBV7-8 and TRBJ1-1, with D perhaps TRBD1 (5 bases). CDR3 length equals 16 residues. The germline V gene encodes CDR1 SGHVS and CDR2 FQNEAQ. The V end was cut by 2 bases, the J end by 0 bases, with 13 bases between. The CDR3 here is CASSLMVGGLNTEAFF. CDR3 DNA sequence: TGTGCCAGCAGCTTAATGGTCGGGGGACTGAACACTGAAGCTTTCTTT.

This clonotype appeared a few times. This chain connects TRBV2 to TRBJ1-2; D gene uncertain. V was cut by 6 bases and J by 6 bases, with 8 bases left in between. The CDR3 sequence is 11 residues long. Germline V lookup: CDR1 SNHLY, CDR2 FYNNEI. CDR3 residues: CASSERDGYTF. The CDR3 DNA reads TGTGCCAGCAGCGAACGCGATGGCTACACCTTC.

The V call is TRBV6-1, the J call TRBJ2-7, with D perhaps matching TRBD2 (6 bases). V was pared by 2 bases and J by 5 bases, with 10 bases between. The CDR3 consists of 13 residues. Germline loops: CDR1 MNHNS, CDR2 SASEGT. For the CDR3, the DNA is TGTGCCAGCAGTGAATGGAGGGACCACGAGCAGTACTTC. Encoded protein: CASSEWRDHEQYF.

In DNA, the CDR3 is TGCAGTGCTAGCCGCGCGATCGAGACCCAGTACTTC. Translation: CSASRAIETQYF. V is TRBV20-1 and J is TRBJ2-5; D unresolved. The germline V gene has CDR1 DFQATT and CDR2 SNEGSKA (reference sequence). V was trimmed by 3 bases and J by 5 bases, leaving 10 bases between them. The CDR3 totals 12 residues.

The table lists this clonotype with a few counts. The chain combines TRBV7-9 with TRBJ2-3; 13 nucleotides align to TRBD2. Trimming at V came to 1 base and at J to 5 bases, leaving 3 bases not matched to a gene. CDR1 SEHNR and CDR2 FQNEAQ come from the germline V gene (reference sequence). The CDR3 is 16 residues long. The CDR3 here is CASSLVTSGGIDTQYF. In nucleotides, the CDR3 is TGTGCCAGCAGCTTAGTGACTAGCGGGGGGATAGATACGCAGTATTTT.

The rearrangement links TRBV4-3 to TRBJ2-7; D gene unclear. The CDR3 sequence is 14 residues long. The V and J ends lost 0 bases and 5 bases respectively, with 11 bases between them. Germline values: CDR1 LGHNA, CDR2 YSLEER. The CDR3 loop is CASSQEGIRHEQYF. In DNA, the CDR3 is TGCGCCAGCAGCCAAGAGGGGATCCGACACGAGCAGTACTTC.

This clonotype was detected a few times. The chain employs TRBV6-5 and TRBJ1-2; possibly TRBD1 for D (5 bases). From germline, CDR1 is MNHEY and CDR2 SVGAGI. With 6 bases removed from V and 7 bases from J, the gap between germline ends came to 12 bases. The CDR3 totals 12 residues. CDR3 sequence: CASSMGPVGYTF. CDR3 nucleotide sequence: TGTGCCAGCAGCATGGGACCGGTTGGCTACACCTTC.

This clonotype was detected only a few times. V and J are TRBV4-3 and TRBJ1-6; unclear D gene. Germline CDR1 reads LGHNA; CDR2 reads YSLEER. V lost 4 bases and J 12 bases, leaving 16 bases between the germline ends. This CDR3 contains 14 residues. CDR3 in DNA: TGCGCCAGCAGCCCCTCACCGGGCAGCGTACCCCTCCACTTT. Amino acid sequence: CASSPSPGSVPLHF.

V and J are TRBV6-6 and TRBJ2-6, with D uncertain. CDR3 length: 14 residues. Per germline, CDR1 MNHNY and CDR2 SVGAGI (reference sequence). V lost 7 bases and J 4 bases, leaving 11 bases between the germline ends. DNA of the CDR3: TGTGCCAGCACCCACAATACCGGGGCCAACGTCCTGACTTTC. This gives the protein CASTHNTGANVLTF.

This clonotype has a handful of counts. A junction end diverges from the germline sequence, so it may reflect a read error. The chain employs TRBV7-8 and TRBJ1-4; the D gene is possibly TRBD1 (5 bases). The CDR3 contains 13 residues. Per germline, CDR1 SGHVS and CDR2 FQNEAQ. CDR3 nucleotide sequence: TGTGCCAGCAGCTTAGAGGGGAGGGAAAAGCTGTTTTTT. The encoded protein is CASSLEGREKLFF. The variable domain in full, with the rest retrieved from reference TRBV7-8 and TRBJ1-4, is GAGVSQSPRYKVAKRGQDVALRCDPISGHVSLFWYQQALGQGPEFLTYFQNEAQLDKSGLPSDRFFAERPEGSVSTLKIQRTQQEDSAVYLCASSLEGREKLFFGSGTQLSVL.

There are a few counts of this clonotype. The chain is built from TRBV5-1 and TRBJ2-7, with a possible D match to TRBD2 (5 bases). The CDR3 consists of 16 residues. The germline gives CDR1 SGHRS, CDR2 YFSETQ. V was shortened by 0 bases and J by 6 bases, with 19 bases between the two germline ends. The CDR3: CASSLAPTYKSGEQYF. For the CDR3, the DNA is TGCGCCAGCAGCTTGGCCCCAACCTACAAAAGCGGCGAGCAGTACTTC. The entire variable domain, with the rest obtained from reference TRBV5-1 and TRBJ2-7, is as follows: KAGVTQTPRYLIKTRGQQVTLSCSPISGHRSVSWYQQTPGQGLQFLFEYFSETQRNKGNFPGRFSGRQFSNSRSEMNVSTLELGDSALYLCASSLAPTYKSGEQYFGPGTRLTVT.

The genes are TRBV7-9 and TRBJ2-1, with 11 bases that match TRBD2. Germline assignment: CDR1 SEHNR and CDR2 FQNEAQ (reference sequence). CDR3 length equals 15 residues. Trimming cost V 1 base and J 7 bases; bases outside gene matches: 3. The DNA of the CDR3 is TGTGCCAGCAGCTTAGAACTAGCGGGAGATAATGAGCAGTTCTTC. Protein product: CASSLELAGDNEQFF.

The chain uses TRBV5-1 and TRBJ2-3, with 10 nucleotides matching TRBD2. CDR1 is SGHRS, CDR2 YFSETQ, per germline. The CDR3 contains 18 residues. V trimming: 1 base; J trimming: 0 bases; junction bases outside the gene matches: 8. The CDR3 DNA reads TGCGCCAGCAGCTTGACCGGGACTAGCGCGTCTAGCACAGATACGCAGTATTTT. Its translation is CASSLTGTSASSTDTQYF.

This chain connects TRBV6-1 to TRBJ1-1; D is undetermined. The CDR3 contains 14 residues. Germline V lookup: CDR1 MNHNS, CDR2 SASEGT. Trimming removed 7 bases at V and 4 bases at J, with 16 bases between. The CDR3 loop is CASIKAAEGTEAFF. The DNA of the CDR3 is TGTGCCAGCATTAAGGCAGCTGAAGGCACTGAAGCTTTCTTT.

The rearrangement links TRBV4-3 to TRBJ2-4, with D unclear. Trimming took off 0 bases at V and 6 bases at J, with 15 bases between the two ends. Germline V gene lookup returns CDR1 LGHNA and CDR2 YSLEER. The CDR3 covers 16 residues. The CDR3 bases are TGCGCCAGCAGCCAAGATTTCCCCGGATTGATAAACATTCAGTACTTC. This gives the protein CASSQDFPGLINIQYF.

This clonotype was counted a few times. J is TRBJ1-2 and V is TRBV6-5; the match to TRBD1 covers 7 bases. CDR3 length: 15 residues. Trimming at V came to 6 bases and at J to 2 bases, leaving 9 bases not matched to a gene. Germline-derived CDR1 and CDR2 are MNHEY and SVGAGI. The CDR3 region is CASSGAGGPNYGYTF. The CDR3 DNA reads TGTGCCAGCAGCGGGGCAGGGGGGCCCAACTATGGCTACACCTTC.